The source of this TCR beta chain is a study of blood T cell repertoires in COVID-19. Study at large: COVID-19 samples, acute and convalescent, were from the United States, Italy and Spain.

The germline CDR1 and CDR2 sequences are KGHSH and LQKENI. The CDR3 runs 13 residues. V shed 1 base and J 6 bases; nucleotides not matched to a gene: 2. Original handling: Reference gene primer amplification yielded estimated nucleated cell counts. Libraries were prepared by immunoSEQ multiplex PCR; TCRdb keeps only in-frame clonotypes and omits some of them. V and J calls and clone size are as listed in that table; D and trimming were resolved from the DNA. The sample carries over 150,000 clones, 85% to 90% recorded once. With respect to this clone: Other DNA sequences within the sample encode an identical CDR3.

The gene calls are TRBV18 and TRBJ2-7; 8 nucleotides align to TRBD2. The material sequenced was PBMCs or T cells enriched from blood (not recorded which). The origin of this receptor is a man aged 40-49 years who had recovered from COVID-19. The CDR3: CASSPRREGEQYF. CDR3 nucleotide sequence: TGTGCCAGCTCACCACGTCGGGAGGGCGAGCAGTACTTC.